This paragraph covers one TCR beta chain sequence. The data were produced by immunoSEQ multiplex PCR, yet TCRdb's version contains in-frame clones alone and is incomplete. The repertoire consists of 80,000 to 100,000 clones, with about nine tenths occurring once and the leading ten covering 0.7% to 0.9%. These data originate in a study of T cell changes during pregnancy in multiple sclerosis. Sequences were derived from peripheral blood, sampled in the second trimester of pregnancy. This clonotype originated in a female donor in good health, enrolled as a control in a pregnancy study.

In nucleotides, the CDR3 is TGTGCCAGCAGTGAATCTGCTGAGACAGGGTTATACGAGCAGTACTTC. This gives the protein CASSESAETGLYEQYF. This chain uses TRBV25-1 with TRBJ2-7, with TRBD1 matching over 7 bases. Trimming cost V 1 base and J 4 bases; bases outside gene matches: 10. The CDR3 spans 16 residues. In germline, CDR1 is MGHDK, CDR2 SYGVNS.